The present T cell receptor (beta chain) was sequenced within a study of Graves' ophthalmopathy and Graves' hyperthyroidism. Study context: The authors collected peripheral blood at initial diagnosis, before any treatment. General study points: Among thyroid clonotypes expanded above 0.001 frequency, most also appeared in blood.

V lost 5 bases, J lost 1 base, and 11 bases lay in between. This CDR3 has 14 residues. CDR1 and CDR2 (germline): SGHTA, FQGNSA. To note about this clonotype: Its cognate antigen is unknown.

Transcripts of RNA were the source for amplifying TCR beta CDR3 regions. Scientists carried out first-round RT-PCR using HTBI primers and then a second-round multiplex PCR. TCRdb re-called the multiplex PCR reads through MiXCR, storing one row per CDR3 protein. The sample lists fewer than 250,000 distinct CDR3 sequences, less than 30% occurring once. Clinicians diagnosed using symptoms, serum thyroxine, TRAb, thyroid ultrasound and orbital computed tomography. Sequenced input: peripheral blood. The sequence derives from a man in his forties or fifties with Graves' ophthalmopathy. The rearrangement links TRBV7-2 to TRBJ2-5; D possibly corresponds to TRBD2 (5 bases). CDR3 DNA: TGTGCCAGCAGCCGACCGGGGTTCCAAGAGACCCAGTACTTC. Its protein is CASSRPGFQETQYF.